What follows describes a single T cell receptor beta chain. The V end lost 2 bases, the J end lost 3 bases, and 9 bases lay between the germline ends. CDR1 is SGHRS, CDR2 YFSETQ, per germline. This CDR3 contains 14 residues. The sample belongs to a study of blood T cell repertoires in COVID-19. Looking at the study overall: Samples of COVID-19 (acute and convalescent) were obtained from the United States, Italy and Spain. From T cells, B-cell-depleted T cells, or PBMCs came the material, which was cDNA or gDNA.

Per the authors' pipeline: By means of reference gene primer amplification, nucleated cell counts were estimated. Measured with immunoSEQ multiplex PCR; TCRdb has only the in-frame clones, and not every one. V and J calls and clone size are copied from that table; D and trimming were computed from the DNA. The table includes about 92,000 clones, 72% detected once. The sequence derives from a woman aged 60-70 years in a cohort sampled during active or convalescent COVID-19. This chain joins TRBV5-1 and TRBJ1-3, with no clear D. Sample: peripheral blood. The CDR3 DNA sequence: TGCGCCAGCAGCTTAGGAGGCCTTGGAAACACCATATATTTT. It encodes CASSLGGLGNTIYF.